This entry describes one TCR beta chain. Germline assignment: CDR1 SGHAT and CDR2 FQNNGV. Deletions cut 7 bases from V and 8 bases from J, with 20 bases between. CDR3 length: 15 amino acids. The sample belongs to a study of T-cell memory formation after mild COVID-19. From the 5' RACE reads, TCRdb called clonotypes with MiXCR, one entry per CDR3 protein. The table records a few hundred thousand distinct CDR3 sequences, more than 20% of them present only once. The clonotype was recovered from an adult woman who had mild COVID-19 (a few samples of this study predate the infection). Cell type and time point are not known. Sequencing input: PBMCs or a T cell subset sorted from them (not recorded which). The rearrangement joins TRBV11-2 to TRBJ1-4; D call uncertain. The chain's CDR3 is CASKGSLGRSEKLFF. The CDR3 DNA sequence: TGTGCCAGCAAGGGTTCCCTTGGGCGGAGCGAAAAACTGTTTTTT.